These 10 T cell receptor beta chains were sequenced from one sample in a study of CD4 and CD8 cells across lung adenocarcinoma regions. TCRdb fed the PCR reads into MiXCR, producing one record per CDR3 protein. The sample consists of 5,000 to 8,000 distinct CDR3 sequences, around 48% of them appearing once. The sequenced sample was CD8+ T cells from the center of a lung tumor. All receptors derive from a female donor with lung adenocarcinoma. The CD4 and CD8 labels of this study may be unreliable.

This clonotype came up many times. The rearrangement links TRBV6-5 to TRBJ2-5; TRBD2 aligns across 8 bases. The CDR3 loop spans 15 amino acids. Germline loops: CDR1 MNHEY, CDR2 SVGAGI. The trim removed 2 bases at V and 5 bases at J, leaving 7 bases unmatched. CDR3 region: CASSYTGGGLETQYF. CDR3 nucleotides: TGTGCCAGCAGTTACACGGGGGGGGGCCTGGAGACCCAGTACTTC.

This clonotype came up many times. This may be a read error: a much more frequent sequence differs by one nucleotide. The chain is built from TRBV7-2 and TRBJ2-1; D is uncertain. The J call may be mistaken, given a closer DNA end match to TRBJ2-7. Germline V gives CDR1 SGHTA, CDR2 FQGNSA. The CDR3 contains 13 residues. The CDR3 coding sequence is TGTGCCAGCAGCTTAGCCCCCTACAATGAGCAGTACTTC. This translates into CASSLAPYNEQYF.

With respect to this clonotype: One base away lies a much larger clone, so this may be a sequencing read error. The chain is built from TRBV7-2 and TRBJ2-1; tentatively, D is TRBD2 (7 bases). Per germline, CDR1 SGHTA and CDR2 FQGNSA. V lost 1 base and J 10 bases, leaving 23 bases between the germline ends. The CDR3 contains 17 residues. In DNA form, the CDR3 reads TGTGCCAGCAGCTTAGTTTTAATGTCGGGGGGCACCGACGAGCAGTTCTTC. Protein sequence: CASSLVLMSGGTDEQFF.

The V gene is TRBV12-3 or TRBV12-4, the J gene TRBJ2-2, with 9 bases lining up with TRBD2. This CDR3 contains 16 residues. Trimming took 6 bases from V and 16 from J; bases not matched to a gene: 21. The CDR3 bases are TGTGCCAGCAGAAAAGCGGGGGGACCGAGCACCGGGGCGCAGTTTTTT. Residues: CASRKAGGPSTGAQFF.

The V gene is TRBV6-1, the J gene TRBJ2-3; 9 positions agree with TRBD2. This CDR3 is built from 17 residues. Germline CDR1 and CDR2: MNHNS and SASEGT. The V gene end was trimmed by 6 bases and the J gene end by 2 bases; junction bases not matched to a gene: 12. CDR3: CASRRRLTSGNTDTQYF. Written as DNA, the CDR3 is TGTGCCAGCAGGCGACGTCTGACTAGCGGAAACACAGATACGCAGTATTTT.

This clonotype was detected only a few times. The chain joins TRBV4-2 to TRBJ2-1; tentative D call: TRBD2 (5 bases). The DNA matches TRBJ2-5 better at its end, which makes the J call doubtful. The germline CDR1 and CDR2 sequences are LGHNA and YNFKEQ. The CDR3 has 16 residues. CDR3 bases: TGTGCCAGCAGCCAAGAGCGTGGGAGCACTCAAGAGACCCAGTACTTC. It codes for CASSQERGSTQETQYF.

The chain uses TRBV7-2 and TRBJ2-1, with D possibly called TRBD1 or TRBD2 (5 bases each). The CDR3 has 16 residues. Germline V gene data show CDR1 as SGHTA and CDR2 as FQGNSA. V lost 3 bases and J lost 7, with 19 bases in between. CDR3 protein: CASSFLGWGTPNEQFF. The CDR3 DNA reads as TGTGCCAGCAGCTTCCTAGGCTGGGGGACCCCGAATGAGCAGTTCTTC.

As to this clonotype: One junction end disagrees with the germline gene, perhaps due to a read error. The J gene is TRBJ2-3, the V gene TRBV6-1; 8 bases are shared with TRBD2. This CDR3 is built from 14 residues. Germline CDR1 MNHNS, CDR2 SASEGT. The CDR3 spells CASTGGTAQDTQYF. The CDR3 nucleotides are TGTGCCAGCACGGGGGGGACTGCCCAAGATACGCAGTACTTT.

For this clonotype: The junction and the germline gene differ at one end; a read error may be behind it. J is TRBJ2-4 and V is TRBV12-3 or TRBV12-4; D may be TRBD2 (6 bases). CDR3 size: 14 residues. Here the CDR3 reads CAGRLGGARDTQYF. The CDR3 coding sequence is TGTGCCGGGCGTTTGGGGGGTGCCCGAGATACCCAGTACTTT.

J is TRBJ2-1 and V is TRBV5-4, with TRBD2 matching over 7 bases. The J call is in doubt because the DNA end fits TRBJ2-7 better. In germline, CDR1 is SGHNT, CDR2 YYREEE (reference sequence). There are 17 residues in the CDR3. The CDR3 nucleotides are TGTGCCAGCAGCTTGGGTAGCGGGTCTCCCGGGACCTACGAGCAGTACTTC. Translating gives CASSLGSGSPGTYEQYF.